This T cell receptor beta chain originates from a study of CD8 T cells in Susac syndrome. An input of about 0.45 to 1 ug of RNA was subjected to reverse transcription using random hexamers. The TCR beta CDR3 was amplified by immunoSEQ multiplex PCR across 54 Vbeta, 13 Jbeta. TCRdb analysed the immunoSEQ multiplex PCR reads with MiXCR anew, one entry per CDR3 protein. The repertoire includes approximately 79,000 distinct CDR3 sequences, 85% to 95% of them detected once, and about 0.41% sits in the top ten. Negative isolation was used for CD8+ and CD4+ T cells, and FACS enrichment was applied to TEMRA cells. As regards this clonotype: Its target is unknown.

Germline CDR1 DFQATT, CDR2 SNEGSKA (reference sequence). V was clipped by 6 bases and J by 9 bases; unmatched bases: 7. There are 12 residues in the CDR3. Findings and caveats of the study: The study found that Susac CD8+ clonal expansion peaked in TEMRA cells and active patients. In total CD8+ repertoires, 15 to 20 Susac-specific public clones were found, and 4 or 5 in CD8+ TEMRA repertoires.

The clonotype originates from a human donor with Susac syndrome. The material sequenced was CD8+ T cells from PBMCs. The chain has TRBV20-1 and TRBJ2-1, with 8 bases lining up with TRBD1. DNA of the CDR3: TGCAGTGCACGGACAGGGAGCGTTGAGCAGTTCTTC. Amino acid sequence: CSARTGSVEQFF.